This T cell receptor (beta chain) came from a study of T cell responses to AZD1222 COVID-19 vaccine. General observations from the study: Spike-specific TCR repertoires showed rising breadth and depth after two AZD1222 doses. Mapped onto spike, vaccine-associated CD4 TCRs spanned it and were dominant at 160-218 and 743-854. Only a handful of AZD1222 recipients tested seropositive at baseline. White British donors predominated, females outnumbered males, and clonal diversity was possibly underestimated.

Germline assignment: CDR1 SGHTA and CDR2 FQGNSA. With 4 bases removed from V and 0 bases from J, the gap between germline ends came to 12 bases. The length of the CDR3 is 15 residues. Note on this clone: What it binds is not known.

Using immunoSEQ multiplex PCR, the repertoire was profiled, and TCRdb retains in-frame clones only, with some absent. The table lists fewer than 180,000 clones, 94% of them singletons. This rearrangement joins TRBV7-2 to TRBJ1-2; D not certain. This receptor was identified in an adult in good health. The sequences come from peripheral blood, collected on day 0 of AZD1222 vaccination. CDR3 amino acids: CASSSRAKSNYGYTF. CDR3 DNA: TGTGCCAGCAGCTCACGGGCAAAATCTAACTATGGCTACACCTTC. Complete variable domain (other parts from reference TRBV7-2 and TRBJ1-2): GAGVSQSPSNKVTEKGKDVELRCDPISGHTALYWYRQSLGQGLEFLIYFQGNSAPDKSGLPSDRFSAERTGGSVSTLTIQRTQQEDSAVYLCASSSRAKSNYGYTFGSGTRLTVV.